A single sample is the source of the 7 T cell receptor beta chains below, sequenced in a study of blood T cell repertoires in COVID-19. Generated by immunoSEQ multiplex PCR, the TCRdb table keeps only in-frame clones and is missing some. Of approximately 300,000 clones in the sample, approximately 86% were seen once. Material for sequencing was peripheral blood. All receptors come from a man aged 18 to 29 with active or convalescent COVID-19.

This clone has a count of ten or more. This chain connects TRBV7-9 to TRBJ1-5; D unresolved. V was trimmed by 8 bases and J by 4 bases, leaving 12 bases between them. CDR1 is SEHNR and CDR2 is FQNEAQ in the germline V gene (reference sequence). The CDR3 loop spans 13 amino acids. CDR3 region: CASSYSQNQPQHF. CDR3 DNA sequence: TGTGCCAGCTCATATTCCCAGAATCAGCCCCAGCATTTT. The full variable domain, its missing parts supplied by reference TRBV7-9 and TRBJ1-5, is DTGVSQNPRHKITKRGQNVTFRCDPISEHNRLYWYRQTLGQGPEFLTYFQNEAQLEKSRLLSDRFSAERPKGSFSTLEIQRTEQGDSAMYLCASSYSQNQPQHFGDGTRLSIL.

V is TRBV11-2 and J is TRBJ2-7; 8 bases are shared with TRBD1. The CDR3 runs 16 residues. Germline CDR1 and CDR2: SGHAT and FQNNGV. V lost 4 bases, J lost 0 bases, and 8 bases stayed unmatched. The CDR3 sequence is CASSSFGQGSSYEQYF. CDR3 coding DNA: TGTGCCAGCAGCTCCTTTGGACAGGGTAGCTCCTACGAGCAGTACTTC. Supplemented by reference TRBV11-2 and TRBJ2-7, the full variable domain reads EAGVAQSPRYKIIEKRQSVAFWCNPISGHATLYWYQQILGQGPKLLIQFQNNGVVDDSQLPKDRFSAERLKGVDSTLKIQPAKLEDSAVYLCASSSFGQGSSYEQYFGPGTRLTVT.

The V and J genes are TRBV5-8 and TRBJ2-4; the match to TRBD1 covers 7 bases. This CDR3 has 16 residues. V was pared by 0 bases and J by 0 bases, with 3 bases of the junction left unmatched. Germline values: CDR1 SGHTS, CDR2 YDEGEE. CDR3 DNA: TGTGCCAGCAGCTTGGGACAGGGAATAGCCAAAAACATTCAGTACTTC. It is translated as CASSLGQGIAKNIQYF.

V gene TRBV5-1 combines with J gene TRBJ1-1, with a possible D match to TRBD1 (5 bases). The germline CDR1 and CDR2 sequences are SGHRS and YFSETQ. The V gene lost 5 bases and the J gene lost 5 bases, with 19 bases spanning the gap. This CDR3 comprises 15 residues. In nucleotides, the CDR3 is TGCGCCAGCAGACAGGAGAAGATTGTCGGGACTGAAGCTTTCTTT. Translation gives CASRQEKIVGTEAFF.

The chain links TRBV4-3 to TRBJ2-1; D is uncertain. The CDR3 has 15 residues. In germline, CDR1 is LGHNA, CDR2 YSLEER. V was trimmed by 0 bases and J by 9 bases, leaving 15 bases between them. CDR3 residues: CASSQEPHGPSEQFF. CDR3 nucleotide sequence: TGCGCCAGCAGCCAAGAACCACATGGCCCCAGTGAGCAGTTCTTC.

J is TRBJ2-2 and V is TRBV27; 8 bases map to TRBD1. V lost 9 bases, J lost 2 bases, and 5 bases stayed unmatched. This CDR3 contains 14 residues. Germline assignment: CDR1 MNHEY and CDR2 SMNVEV (reference sequence). The CDR3 spells CASRQGINTGELFF. The CDR3, as DNA: TGTGCCAGTCGACAGGGGATAAACACCGGGGAGCTGTTTTTT.

This sequence joins TRBV25-1 and TRBJ1-4; D remains ambiguous. V lost 4 bases to trimming and J lost 8 bases, with 17 bases between them. CDR3 length: 15 amino acids. CDR1 is MGHDK, CDR2 SYGVNS, per germline. The CDR3 loop reads CASSATPEGGEKLFF. In DNA, the CDR3 is TGTGCCAGCAGTGCTACTCCAGAGGGAGGCGAAAAACTGTTTTTT. The complete variable domain, with remaining parts taken from reference TRBV25-1 and TRBJ1-4, reads EADIYQTPRYLVIGTGKKITLECSQTMGHDKMYWYQQDPGMELHLIHYSYGVNSTEKGDLSSESTVSRIRTEHFPLTLESARPSHTSQYLCASSATPEGGEKLFFGSGTQLSVL.